The rows below give T cell receptor beta chains drawn from one sample of a study of OX40 agonist ivuxolimab in advanced cancers. The repertoire was sequenced with immunoSEQ multiplex PCR; TCRdb's copy has only in-frame clones and lacks some. The sample gives tens of thousands of clones, about nine tenths of which show up once; roughly 6.9% is in the top ten. Here the sequenced sample was CD4+ or CD8+ T cells sorted from blood, taken in a trial of the OX40 agonist ivuxolimab. Receptors originate from an adult with an advanced solid tumor such as melanoma, head and neck, liver or kidney cancer. Each CDR3 is given with its conserved first and last residue. D genes are given only for firm matches. Size values are once, few and many counts, or a class for expanded clones, and some rows have none.

cdr3_aa,cdr3_nt,d_call,j_call,clone_size,cdr3_length,v_call
CASSQGAGGKAGELFF,TGTGCCAGCAGCCAAGGCGCGGGAGGGAAGGCCGGGGAGCTGTTTTTT,TRBD2,TRBJ2-2,-,16,TRBV7-3
CAWSSGTKNSPLHF,TGTGCCTGGAGTTCCGGGACGAAAAATTCACCCCTCCACTTT,-,TRBJ1-6,once,14,TRBV30
CASSPQGTSVYEQFF,TGTGCCAGCAGCCCCCAAGGGACTAGCGTGTATGAGCAGTTCTTC,TRBD2,TRBJ2-1,-,15,TRBV7-3
CASSPGTGGLYGYTF,TGTGCCAGCAGCCCCGGGACAGGGGGCCTCTATGGCTACACCTTC,TRBD1,TRBJ1-2,-,15,TRBV7-9
CSVEDYEQYF,TGCAGCGTTGAGGATTACGAGCAGTACTTC,-,TRBJ2-7,-,10,TRBV29-1
CASSSRQGSVTDTQYF,TGCGCCAGCAGCTCCAGACAGGGTTCTGTCACAGATACGCAGTATTTT,TRBD1,TRBJ2-3,-,16,TRBV5-1
CASSLAGGTYNEQFF,TGTGCCAGCAGCCTAGCGGGAGGGACCTACAATGAGCAGTTCTTC,TRBD2,TRBJ2-1,-,15,TRBV7-9
CASSLGQGLNTEAFF,TGTGCCAGCAGCTTGGGGCAGGGACTGAACACTGAAGCTTTCTTT,-,TRBJ1-1,once,15,TRBV5-4
CASSSGLAGGRTDTQYF,TGCGCCAGCAGCTCAGGACTAGCGGGAGGGCGCACAGATACGCAGTATTTT,TRBD2,TRBJ2-3,once,17,TRBV5-1
CASSPRSGPNYGYTF,TGTGCCAGCTCACCAAGATCAGGGCCCAACTATGGCTACACCTTC,-,TRBJ1-2,-,15,TRBV18
CASRKGGNEKLFF,TGTGCCAGCAGGAAGGGCGGAAATGAAAAACTGTTTTTT,-,TRBJ1-4,-,13,TRBV6-1
CASSAYEQYF,TGTGCCAGCAGTGCCTACGAGCAGTACTTC,-,TRBJ2-7,-,10,TRBV6-5
CSVGDTLLAKNIQYF,TGCAGCGTTGGGGACACCCTGCTAGCCAAAAACATTCAGTACTTC,-,TRBJ2-4,-,15,TRBV29-1
CASSLGGPETQYF,TGTGCCAGCAGTTTAGGGGGTCCTGAGACCCAGTACTTC,-,TRBJ2-5,-,13,TRBV28
CASSPGRGRTNTGELFF,TGCGCCAGCAGCCCTGGTAGGGGGCGGACGAACACCGGGGAGCTGTTTTTT,TRBD1,TRBJ2-2,-,17,TRBV5-1
CASRGTLQETQYF,TGTGCCAGTCGCGGGACTCTCCAAGAGACCCAGTACTTC,-,TRBJ2-5,-,13,TRBV19
CASSPGGAGGTDTQYF,TGTGCCAGCTCACCCGGCGGTGCGGGGGGCACAGATACGCAGTATTTT,TRBD2,TRBJ2-3,-,16,TRBV18
CASSSSGVPSSNEQFF,TGTGCCAGCAGTTCATCCGGGGTCCCGTCCTCCAATGAGCAGTTCTTC,-,TRBJ2-1,once,16,TRBV28
CASSLVGGNTEAFF,TGTGCCAGCAGTTTGGTGGGGGGGAACACTGAAGCTTTCTTT,-,TRBJ1-1,-,14,TRBV28
CASRTASSYNEQFF,TGTGCCAGCAGAACGGCGAGCTCCTACAATGAGCAGTTCTTC,-,TRBJ2-1,-,14,TRBV6-5
CASSLGTGSTGNTIYF,TGTGCCAGCAGCCTGGGAACAGGGTCCACTGGAAACACCATATATTTT,-,TRBJ1-3,-,16,TRBV28
CAISESGQGNYGYTF,TGTGCCATCAGTGAGTCGGGCCAGGGCAACTATGGCTACACCTTC,-,TRBJ1-2,-,15,TRBV10-3
CASSIGAPGQGAYEQYF,TGTGCGAGTAGTATAGGAGCCCCGGGACAGGGGGCCTACGAGCAGTACTTC,TRBD1,TRBJ2-7,-,17,TRBV19
CASSSPQGLYYGYTF,TGTGCCAGCAGTTCCCCACAGGGTCTGTACTATGGCTACACCTTC,-,TRBJ1-2,-,15,TRBV28
CASSVTIGNTIYF,TGTGCCAGTAGTGTAACCATCGGCAACACTATATATTTT,-,TRBJ1-3,-,13,TRBV19
CASSQQGLQGYTF,TGTGCCAGCAGTCAACAGGGACTTCAGGGCTACACCTTC,-,TRBJ1-2,few,13,TRBV6-5
CASSKGGASSYEQYF,TGTGCCAGTAGTAAGGGTGGCGCCAGCTCCTACGAGCAGTACTTC,-,TRBJ2-7,-,15,TRBV19
CASSIAGGNQETQYF,TGTGCCAGTAGTATAGCGGGCGGAAATCAAGAGACCCAGTACTTC,-,TRBJ2-5,-,15,TRBV19
CASSPPNKGIEQYF,TGTGCCAGCTCACCACCTAATAAGGGGATCGAGCAGTACTTC,-,TRBJ2-7,-,14,TRBV18
CASSPYYDTDTQYF,TGTGCCAGCAGTCCTTATTACGACACAGATACGCAGTATTTT,-,TRBJ2-3,few,14,TRBV27
CASSWTGGQETQYF,TGTGCCAGCAGCTGGACAGGGGGCCAAGAGACCCAGTACTTC,TRBD1,TRBJ2-5,-,14,TRBV6-1
CASKPTGYYEQYF,TGTGCCAGCAAACCGACAGGGTACTACGAGCAGTACTTC,TRBD1,TRBJ2-7,-,13,TRBV28
CAWSPGQEYNEQFF,TGTGCCTGGAGTCCGGGACAGGAGTACAATGAGCAGTTCTTC,TRBD1,TRBJ2-1,-,14,TRBV30
CASSPVSGKETQYF,TGTGCCAGCAGCCCGGTGAGCGGAAAAGAGACCCAGTACTTC,-,TRBJ2-5,-,14,TRBV5-4
CASSLGDGYEQYF,TGTGCCAGCAGCTTAGGGGACGGATACGAGCAGTACTTC,-,TRBJ2-7,-,13,TRBV7-8
CASSFDSSLGGKYEQYF,TGTGCCAGCAGCTTCGATAGTTCCTTAGGGGGAAAGTACGAGCAGTACTTC,-,TRBJ2-7,-,17,TRBV7-2
CASSLAPGGDYEQYF,TGTGCCAGCAGCTTAGCCCCGGGGGGCGACTACGAGCAGTACTTC,-,TRBJ2-7,once,15,TRBV7-6
CASSSGLAGAIDTQYF,TGCGCCAGCAGCTCGGGACTAGCGGGAGCAATAGATACGCAGTATTTT,TRBD2,TRBJ2-3,few,16,TRBV5-1
CASSPTSGLSYNEQFF,TGTGCCAGCAGCCCGACTAGCGGGTTGTCCTACAATGAGCAGTTCTTC,TRBD2,TRBJ2-1,-,16,TRBV7-6
CASSPLATSTDTQYF,TGTGCCAGCTCACCCCTGGCCACTAGCACAGATACGCAGTATTTT,-,TRBJ2-3,-,15,TRBV18
CASSSSVGFEEKLFF,TGTGCCAGCAGTTCTTCCGTAGGGTTTGAGGAAAAACTGTTTTTT,-,TRBJ1-4,-,15,TRBV9
CASSSTGSETQYF,TGCGCCAGCAGCTCGACAGGGTCAGAGACCCAGTACTTC,TRBD1,TRBJ2-5,-,13,TRBV5-1
CASSLGLAATDTQYF,TGTGCCAGCAGTTTAGGACTGGCAGCCACAGATACGCAGTATTTT,-,TRBJ2-3,-,15,TRBV27
CASSSSPGTSGKVRGTQYF,TGTGCCAGCAGCTCTTCTCCCGGGACTAGCGGGAAGGTTCGGGGGACCCAGTACTTC,TRBD2,TRBJ2-5,-,19,TRBV9
CASSLLSGSFKNIQYF,TGTGCCAGCAGCTTGCTTAGCGGGAGTTTCAAAAACATTCAGTACTTC,TRBD2,TRBJ2-4,-,16,TRBV5-6
CASRRATGGFTEAFF,TGTGCCAGTAGGAGGGCGACAGGGGGCTTCACTGAAGCTTTCTTT,TRBD1,TRBJ1-1,-,15,TRBV19
CASSVMNTEAFF,TGTGCCAGTAGTGTCATGAACACTGAAGCTTTCTTT,-,TRBJ1-1,-,12,TRBV19
CASSLAASGIYEQYF,TGTGCCAGCAGCTTGGCGGCTAGCGGGATCTACGAGCAGTACTTC,TRBD2,TRBJ2-7,-,15,TRBV5-4
CASSVARDRTNYGYTF,TGTGCCAGCAGCGTAGCCCGGGACAGGACTAACTATGGCTACACCTTC,TRBD1,TRBJ1-2,-,16,TRBV9
CASSLGAGEIYEQYF,TGTGCCAGCAGCTTAGGAGCGGGAGAGATTTACGAGCAGTACTTC,TRBD2,TRBJ2-7,few,15,TRBV7-9
CASSTGLAGVPRGETQYF,TGTGCCAGCAGCACTGGACTAGCGGGAGTCCCGAGGGGGGAGACCCAGTACTTC,TRBD2,TRBJ2-5,-,18,TRBV7-2
CASSVGTSGYNEQFF,TGTGCCAGCAGCGTCGGGACTAGCGGTTACAATGAGCAGTTCTTC,TRBD2,TRBJ2-1,-,15,TRBV11-2
CASRRTGENTEAFF,TGTGCCAGCAGAAGAACAGGGGAGAACACTGAAGCTTTCTTT,TRBD1,TRBJ1-1,few,14,TRBV6-5
CATSSQGGNSPLHF,TGTGCCACATCGTCACAGGGTGGGAATTCACCCCTCCACTTT,-,TRBJ1-6,-,14,TRBV6-1
CASSYGQLVDTQYF,TGTGCCAGCAGTTACGGACAGTTGGTCGATACGCAGTATTTT,-,TRBJ2-3,-,14,TRBV6-6
CASSLQQANTEAFF,TGTGCCAGCAGTTTGCAACAGGCGAACACTGAAGCTTTCTTT,-,TRBJ1-1,-,14,TRBV28
CASRIGTANTGELFF,TGTGCCAGCAGAATCGGGACGGCGAACACCGGGGAGCTGTTTTTT,-,TRBJ2-2,-,15,TRBV7-9